This T cell receptor (beta chain) appears in the sequencing data of a study of PD-1 blockade in classical Hodgkin lymphoma. In its sample, this clone was seen once. With no exception, relapse followed autologous stem cell transplantation in all patients, and brentuximab vedotin exposure varied. Generated by immunoSEQ multiplex PCR, the TCRdb table keeps only in-frame clones and is missing some. The sample yields 60,000 or so clones, roughly nine tenths seen once. This CDR3 is 13 amino acids long. Germline values: CDR1 MDHEN, CDR2 SYDVKM. Trimming took off 3 bases at V and 8 bases at J, with 10 bases between the two ends.

This receptor was obtained from a human donor with classical Hodgkin lymphoma. The rearrangement joins TRBV28 to TRBJ1-4, with D hard to call. The sample consisted of peripheral blood mononuclear cells (PBMCs), taken at baseline. CDR3 nucleotides: TGTGCCAGCAGTTTGAAGGGCCGGGAAAAACTGTTTTTT. Its protein is CASSLKGREKLFF.